Included here is one T cell receptor (beta chain) sequence, with context. Its antigen is not identified. The study sequenced cultured CD4+ T cell DNA using the Oncomine TCR Beta short-read assay. One entry per CDR3 protein, called by TCRdb with MiXCR from the PCR reads. The sample holds thousands of distinct CDR3 sequences, 50% to 70% seen once. The sample belongs to a study of vaccination and CD4 T cells after COVID-19. Study information: The authors exposed cells to overlapping spike peptides derived from SARS-CoV-2, HCoV-NL63, HCoV-OC43 and HCoV-229E.

The treatment is: approximately nine-day PBMC culture with coronavirus spike peptide pools or control peptides (ViraFEST assay). The CDR3 runs to 18 residues. Trimming shortened V by 6 bases and J by 0 bases, and 24 bases separated the two germline ends. Germline V CDR1 and CDR2: MNHNS, SASEGT. The receptor was derived from a human donor who had recovered from COVID-19. The V and J genes are TRBV6-1 and TRBJ2-7, with a weak D call TRBD2 (5 bases). The sequenced sample consisted of CD4+ T cells from blood, cultured in vitro. The CDR3 DNA reads as TGTGCCAGCAGCAAGGGAGCATCCACTCTAGGGCCCTCCTACGAGCAGTACTTC. It encodes CASSKGASTLGPSYEQYF.